A selection of T cell receptor beta chains follows, all from one sample in a study of control samples from healthy donors and cancer patients. Repertoires were generated with immunoSEQ multiplex PCR, while TCRdb's copy carries only in-frame clones and drops some. Among 190,000 or so clones listed, 80% to 95% were seen once. Source material: blood. Receptors were obtained from a man aged 18 to 35 in good health. CDR3s include the opening cysteine and the closing phenylalanine or tryptophan. The D gene is left open where the match is weak. Clone size is shown for a subset of rows, as once, few, many or a class of expanded clone.

- | TRBJ2-2 | TRBV6-5 | - | TGTGCCAGCTTGAGGCTAGCGAACACCGGGGAGCTGTTTTTT | CASLRLANTGELFF
- | TRBJ1-4 | TRBV6-1 | - | TGTGCCAGCAGTGAAAGGGCAGAGAATGAAAAACTGTTTTTT | CASSERAENEKLFF
- | TRBJ2-3 | TRBV14 | - | TGTGCCAGCAGCCCCGGACAAGATACGCAGTATTTT | CASSPGQDTQYF
TRBD1 | TRBJ1-1 | TRBV10-2 | few | TGCGCCAGCAGTGGGGAGGGGACAGGTGGTGCTGAAGCTTTCTTT | CASSGEGTGGAEAFF
- | TRBJ2-1 | TRBV24-1 | - | TGTGCCACCAGTAACCTGGGGGGGGGCGCCTACAATGAGCAGTTCTTC | CATSNLGGGAYNEQFF
- | TRBJ1-1 | TRBV30 | - | TGTGCCTGGGCCGTCGCGGGACCTTGGGCTGAAGCTTTCTTT | CAWAVAGPWAEAFF
TRBD1 | TRBJ2-7 | TRBV5-1 | - | TGCGCCAGCGGACTTGACAGGGGGCCGTACGAGCAGTACTTC | CASGLDRGPYEQYF
- | TRBJ1-1 | TRBV15 | - | TGTGCCACCAGCAGAGATCTGTCCGCAGGGCCCTTTGAAGCTTTCTTT | CATSRDLSAGPFEAFF
TRBD1 | TRBJ2-7 | TRBV9 | - | TGTGCCAGCAGCGTTTCCGGGACAGAACCCTACGAGCAGTACTTC | CASSVSGTEPYEQYF
TRBD1 | TRBJ2-2 | TRBV5-1 | - | TGCGCCAGCAGCTTGGGATACAGGGGGCGTGGAACCGGGGAGCTGTTTTTT | CASSLGYRGRGTGELFF
- | TRBJ2-5 | TRBV7-2 | - | TGTGCCAGCAGCTTCGGCGGTAGCGGCCAAGAGACCCAGTACTTC | CASSFGGSGQETQYF
- | TRBJ2-7 | TRBV7-8 | - | TGTGCCAGCAGCTTAGGAGAGAGCTACGAGCAGTACTTC | CASSLGESYEQYF
TRBD2 | TRBJ2-3 | TRBV27 | once | TGTGCCAGCAGTCCGGGACTAGCGGGGGGATCTCCAGATACGCAGTATTTT | CASSPGLAGGSPDTQYF
TRBD2 | TRBJ2-2 | TRBV19 | - | TGTGCCAGTAAGGCTAGCGGGTACACCGGGGAGCTGTTTTTT | CASKASGYTGELFF
- | TRBJ2-3 | TRBV10-3 | - | TGTGCCATCAGGTCATCGGGGGGCACAGATACGCAGTATTTT | CAIRSSGGTDTQYF
- | TRBJ1-4 | TRBV10-3 | - | TGTGCCATCAGTGACAGCACAGGGAATGAAAAACTGTTTTTT | CAISDSTGNEKLFF
- | TRBJ2-2 | TRBV5-1 | - | TGCGCCAGCAGCTTGCAGGAGGGGGCCGACGGGGAGCTGTTTTTT | CASSLQEGADGELFF
TRBD1 | TRBJ1-2 | TRBV6-1 | - | TGTGCCAGCAGTGAGACAGGGGACTATGGCTACACCTTC | CASSETGDYGYTF
TRBD2 | TRBJ2-3 | TRBV30 | - | TGTGCCTGGAGTGTACGGCGGGGGGGCCAAGATACGCAGTATTTT | CAWSVRRGGQDTQYF
TRBD1 | TRBJ1-4 | TRBV27 | - | TGTGCCAGCAGTTTTCAGGGGGCTAATGAAAAACTGTTTTTT | CASSFQGANEKLFF
TRBD1 | TRBJ2-5 | TRBV5-8 | - | TGTGCCAGCAGCTGGATTCCGGGACAGAGGGGAGAGACCCAGTACTTC | CASSWIPGQRGETQYF
- | TRBJ2-7 | TRBV14 | - | TGTGCCAGCAGCCCCTCCTCGCTGAGCCGGTACTTC | CASSPSSLSRYF
TRBD1 | TRBJ2-3 | TRBV5-1 | - | TGCGCCAGCAGCTCCCCGCCCAAGACAGGGATAGATACGCAGTATTTT | CASSSPPKTGIDTQYF
- | TRBJ2-2 | TRBV20-1 | - | TGCAGTGCTAGTTGGGGGTCCCTCACCGGGGAGCTGTTTTTT | CSASWGSLTGELFF
TRBD1 | TRBJ1-2 | TRBV5-8 | once | TGTGCCAGCAGCTTGGAGGGGACAGGGGACGGCTACACCTTC | CASSLEGTGDGYTF
TRBD1 | TRBJ1-5 | TRBV6-4 | once | TGTGCCAGCAGTGAGACAGGGGAAGAGCCCCAGCATTTT | CASSETGEEPQHF
- | TRBJ1-4 | TRBV5-8 | - | TGTGCCAGCAGCTTGGGGGGACGGGCTAATGAAAAACTGTTTTTT | CASSLGGRANEKLFF
- | TRBJ2-2 | TRBV2 | - | TGTGCCAGCAGGGGAGGTTCGAACACCGGGGAGCTGTTTTTT | CASRGGSNTGELFF
- | TRBJ2-7 | TRBV2 | few | TGTGCCAGCAGGGAGGGGGTTCGGGAGCAGTACTTC | CASREGVREQYF
- | TRBJ2-1 | TRBV3-1/TRBV3-2 | once | TGTGCCAGCAGCCAAGATATTCCCGGGACCTCCCGCCCGGGTGAGCAGTTCTTC | CASSQDIPGTSRPGEQFF
TRBD1 | TRBJ1-1 | TRBV20-1 | - | TGCAGTGCTAGTGACAGGGCGGCATTTATGGGAGCTTTCTTT | CSASDRAAFMGAFF
- | TRBJ1-2 | TRBV12-3/TRBV12-4 | - | TGTGCCAGCAGTTTAGACGGCTTCTATGGCTACACCTTC | CASSLDGFYGYTF
- | TRBJ2-7 | TRBV4-1 | - | TGCGCCAGCAGCCAAGTTAAGGTAGCCAACTACGAGCAGTACTTC | CASSQVKVANYEQYF
TRBD2 | TRBJ2-7 | TRBV7-9 | once | TGTGCCAGCAGCCCTACGCGGACTAGCGGCTCCTACGAGCAGTACTTC | CASSPTRTSGSYEQYF
- | TRBJ1-1 | TRBV15 | - | TGTGCCACCAGCAGGGGCTCCGGGAACACTGAAGCTTTCTTT | CATSRGSGNTEAFF
TRBD2 | TRBJ2-5 | TRBV10-3 | - | TGTGCCATCAGTGAGACTCAGGGAGGGGAGACCCAGTACTTC | CAISETQGGETQYF
- | TRBJ2-7 | TRBV15 | - | TGTGCCACCAGCAGAGCTAGTTCCTACGAGCAGTACTTC | CATSRASSYEQYF
- | TRBJ2-6 | TRBV6-2/TRBV6-3 | once | TGTGCCAGCAGTTTTGCGGGGGCCAACGTCCTGACTTTC | CASSFAGANVLTF
- | TRBJ2-2 | TRBV18 | - | TGTGCCAGCTCACCAATTAGACAGGATACCGGGGAGCTGTTTTTT | CASSPIRQDTGELFF
- | TRBJ1-3 | TRBV3-1/TRBV3-2 | - | TGTGCCAGCAGCCAAGTAATGTACTCTGGAAACACCATATATTTT | CASSQVMYSGNTIYF
- | TRBJ1-5 | TRBV7-9 | - | TGTGCCAGCAGCTTAGCAGAGGGTAGCAATCAGCCCCAGCATTTT | CASSLAEGSNQPQHF
- | TRBJ1-6 | TRBV27 | - | TGTGCCAGCAGTACATCGTTAGGTAGTATAAGGGTCCTCCACTTT | CASSTSLGSIRVLHF
- | TRBJ2-1 | TRBV23-1 | once | TGCGCAAGCAGCCAAGGGCTACCCAGGGATGAGCAGTTCTTC | CASSQGLPRDEQFF
TRBD2 | TRBJ2-1 | TRBV5-6 | - | TGTGCCAGCAGCTTGGTCCTAGCGGGGTCCTACAATGAGCAGTTCTTC | CASSLVLAGSYNEQFF
- | TRBJ2-1 | TRBV4-1 | - | TGCGCCAGCAGCCAAGCAGGACCGTTGAATGAGCAGTTCTTC | CASSQAGPLNEQFF
- | TRBJ1-2 | TRBV6-5 | - | TGTGCCAGCAGTCGCCCTGGGGGGGACTATGGCTACACCTTC | CASSRPGGDYGYTF
TRBD2 | TRBJ2-3 | TRBV5-4 | once | TGTGCCAGCAGCTTGACTAGCGGGGGCACAGATACGCAGTATTTT | CASSLTSGGTDTQYF
- | TRBJ1-1 | TRBV2 | - | TGTGCCAGCACCGCGACGGGGGGCACTGAAGCTTTCTTT | CASTATGGTEAFF
- | TRBJ2-5 | TRBV19 | - | TGTGCCAGTAGTATTGCTTACAGTAAGACCCAGTACTTC | CASSIAYSKTQYF
TRBD2 | TRBJ2-1 | TRBV6-2/TRBV6-3 | few | TGTGCCAGCAGTTATCCGGCTAGCGGACACAATGAGCAGTTCTTC | CASSYPASGHNEQFF
TRBD2 | TRBJ2-2 | TRBV24-1 | - | TGTGCCACCAGGGGGGGGACCGCGAACACCGGGGAGCTGTTTTTT | CATRGGTANTGELFF
- | TRBJ1-1 | TRBV30 | - | TGTGCCTGGGGGGTTGGAAGAGGGACTGAAGCTTTCTTT | CAWGVGRGTEAFF
TRBD2 | TRBJ2-3 | TRBV5-1 | - | TGCGCCAGCAGCATAGCCGGGACTAGGGGAGATACGCAGTATTTT | CASSIAGTRGDTQYF
TRBD1 | TRBJ2-2 | TRBV3-1/TRBV3-2 | - | TGTGCCAGCAGCCAAGATCGGGGGACAGGGATAACCGGGGAGCTGTTTTTT | CASSQDRGTGITGELFF
- | TRBJ1-1 | TRBV10-3 | - | TGTGCCATCACCTGGACTTTGGGGACTGAAGCTTTCTTT | CAITWTLGTEAFF
- | TRBJ1-6 | TRBV5-1 | once | TGCGCCAGCAGCTTGTACCCGGAGGGCTCACCCCTCCACTTT | CASSLYPEGSPLHF
TRBD1 | TRBJ2-1 | TRBV27 | - | TGTGCCAGCAGTACTACCGGGACAGGGGGCTTCACCTCCTACAATGAGCAGTTCTTC | CASSTTGTGGFTSYNEQFF
- | TRBJ2-1 | TRBV4-1 | - | TGCGCCAGCAGCCAAGTGGGCGGGGTAATCTACAATGAGCAGTTCTTC | CASSQVGGVIYNEQFF
- | TRBJ2-3 | TRBV19 | - | TGTGCCAGTACCCCGCGGAAACGCACAGATACGCAGTATTTT | CASTPRKRTDTQYF
- | TRBJ2-7 | TRBV18 | - | TGTGCCAGCTCACTAAACAGGGTCGGGGAGCAGTACTTC | CASSLNRVGEQYF